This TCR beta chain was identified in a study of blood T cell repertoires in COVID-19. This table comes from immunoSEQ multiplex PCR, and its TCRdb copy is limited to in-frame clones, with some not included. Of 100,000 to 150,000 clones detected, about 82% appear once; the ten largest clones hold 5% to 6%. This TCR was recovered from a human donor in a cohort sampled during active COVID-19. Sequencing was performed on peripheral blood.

The CDR3 DNA reads TGCGCCAGCAGCTTCGTGCCGCCGGGCTATGGCTACACCTTC. Amino acid sequence: CASSFVPPGYGYTF. V usage is TRBV5-1 and J usage is TRBJ1-2; D gene unclear. V lost 2 bases and J lost 4, with 12 bases in between. The CDR3 runs 14 residues. Per the germline V gene, CDR1 is SGHRS and CDR2 is YFSETQ.